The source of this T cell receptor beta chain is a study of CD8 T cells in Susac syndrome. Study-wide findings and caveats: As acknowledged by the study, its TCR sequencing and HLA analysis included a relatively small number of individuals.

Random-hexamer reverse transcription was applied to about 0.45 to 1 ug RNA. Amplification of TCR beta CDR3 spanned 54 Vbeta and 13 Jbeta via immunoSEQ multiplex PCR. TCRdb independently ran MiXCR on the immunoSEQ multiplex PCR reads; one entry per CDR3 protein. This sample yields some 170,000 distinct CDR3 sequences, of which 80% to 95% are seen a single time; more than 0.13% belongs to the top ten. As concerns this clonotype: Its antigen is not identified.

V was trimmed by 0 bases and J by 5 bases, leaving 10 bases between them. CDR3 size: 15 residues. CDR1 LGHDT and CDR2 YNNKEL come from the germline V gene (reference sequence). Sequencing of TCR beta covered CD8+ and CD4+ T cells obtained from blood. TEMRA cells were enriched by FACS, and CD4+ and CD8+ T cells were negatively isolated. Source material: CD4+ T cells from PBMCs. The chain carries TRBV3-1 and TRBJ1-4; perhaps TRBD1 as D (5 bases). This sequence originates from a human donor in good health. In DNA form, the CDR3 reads TGTGCCAGCAGCCAAGATGGCAGGGTAAATGAAAAACTGTTTTTT. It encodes CASSQDGRVNEKLFF.